This TCR beta chain was captured by sequencing in a study of Graves' ophthalmopathy and Graves' hyperthyroidism. Overall study results and limits: Ophthalmopathy progression was predicted by the model at 55% to 71% sensitivity and about 72% specificity. Thyroid clonotypes that were expanded above 0.001 frequency mostly also appeared in blood.

TCR beta CDR3 amplification used RNA transcripts. A first-round RT-PCR used HTBI primers, followed by a second-round multiplex PCR. TCRdb used MiXCR to reprocess the multiplex PCR reads, holding one entry per CDR3 protein. This sample has about 210,000 distinct CDR3 sequences, with less than 30% found just once. Having ophthalmopathy, the donors showed moderate-to-severe activity, CAS ≥3 and NOSPECS ≥4, with disease lasting under 3 months. None of the included patients had other autoimmune diseases, uncontrolled infections, pregnancy or lactation, as these led to exclusion. Trimming left V 4 bases short and J 5 bases short, with 15 bases between. The germline gives CDR1 MNHNS, CDR2 SASEGT. The CDR3 totals 14 residues. The sample holds many counts of this clonotype. Its target is unknown.

The chain carries TRBV6-1 and TRBJ2-7, with D tentatively TRBD1 (5 bases). The receptor's source is a man aged 45-65 years with Graves' ophthalmopathy. Sequences were obtained from peripheral blood. The CDR3 DNA reads TGTGCCAGCAGTGGCTTAGGGGTCAGAAACGAGCAGTACTTC. It is translated as CASSGLGVRNEQYF.